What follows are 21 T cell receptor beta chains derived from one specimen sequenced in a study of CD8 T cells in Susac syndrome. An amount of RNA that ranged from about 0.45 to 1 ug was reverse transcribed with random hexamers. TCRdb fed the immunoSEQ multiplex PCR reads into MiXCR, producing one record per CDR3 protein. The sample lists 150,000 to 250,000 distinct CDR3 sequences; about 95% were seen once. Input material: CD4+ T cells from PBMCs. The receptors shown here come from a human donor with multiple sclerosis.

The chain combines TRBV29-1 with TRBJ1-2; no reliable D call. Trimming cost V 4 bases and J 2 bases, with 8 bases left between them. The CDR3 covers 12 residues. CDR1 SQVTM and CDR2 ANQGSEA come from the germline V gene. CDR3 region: CSVAGLNYGYTF. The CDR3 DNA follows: TGCAGCGTTGCCGGGTTAAACTATGGCTACACCTTC.

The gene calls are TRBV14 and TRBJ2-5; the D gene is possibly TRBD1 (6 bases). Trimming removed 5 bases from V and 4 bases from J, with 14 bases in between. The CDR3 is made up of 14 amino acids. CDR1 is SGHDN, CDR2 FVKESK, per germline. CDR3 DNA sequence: TGTGCCAGCAGCGCCGGGACACCAAGAGAGACCCAGTACTTC. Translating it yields CASSAGTPRETQYF.

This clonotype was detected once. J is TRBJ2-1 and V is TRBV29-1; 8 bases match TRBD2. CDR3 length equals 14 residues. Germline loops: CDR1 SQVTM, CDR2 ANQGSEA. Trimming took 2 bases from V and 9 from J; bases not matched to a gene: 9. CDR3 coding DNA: TGCAGCGTTGAACGGGAGGGCCCGGGTACTGAGCAGTTCTTC. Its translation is CSVEREGPGTEQFF.

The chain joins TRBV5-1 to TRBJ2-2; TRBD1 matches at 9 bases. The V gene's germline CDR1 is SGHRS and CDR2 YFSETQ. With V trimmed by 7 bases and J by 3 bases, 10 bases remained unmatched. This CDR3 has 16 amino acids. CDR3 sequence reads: CASRATGGWDTGELFF. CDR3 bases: TGCGCCAGCCGAGCAACAGGGGGCTGGGACACCGGGGAGCTGTTTTTT.

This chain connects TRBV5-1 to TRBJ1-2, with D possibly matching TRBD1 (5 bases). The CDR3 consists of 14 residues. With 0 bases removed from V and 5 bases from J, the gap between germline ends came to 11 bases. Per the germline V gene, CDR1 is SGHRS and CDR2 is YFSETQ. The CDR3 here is CASSLDDRSYGYTF. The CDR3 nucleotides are TGCGCCAGCAGCTTGGATGACAGATCGTATGGCTACACCTTC.

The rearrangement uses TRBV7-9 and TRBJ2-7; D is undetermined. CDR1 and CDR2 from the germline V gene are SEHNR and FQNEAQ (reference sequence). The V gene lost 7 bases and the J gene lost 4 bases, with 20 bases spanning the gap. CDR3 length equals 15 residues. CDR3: CASTQSAVSRYEQYF. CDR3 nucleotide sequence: TGTGCCAGCACCCAATCGGCCGTTTCGAGGTACGAGCAGTACTTC.

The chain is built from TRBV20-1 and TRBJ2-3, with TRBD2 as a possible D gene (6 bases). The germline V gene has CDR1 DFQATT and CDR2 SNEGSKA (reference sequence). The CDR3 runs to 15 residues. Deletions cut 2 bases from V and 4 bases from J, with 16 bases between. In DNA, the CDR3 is TGCAGTGCTAGATCTTGGTGGGGGGTGTCAGATACGCAGTATTTT. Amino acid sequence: CSARSWWGVSDTQYF.

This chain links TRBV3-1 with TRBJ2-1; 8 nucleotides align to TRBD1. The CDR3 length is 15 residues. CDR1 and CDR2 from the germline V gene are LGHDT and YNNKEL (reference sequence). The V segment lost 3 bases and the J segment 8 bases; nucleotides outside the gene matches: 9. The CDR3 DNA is TGTGCCAGCAGCCAGAGACAGGGGAGTCGCGATGAGCAGTTCTTC. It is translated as CASSQRQGSRDEQFF.

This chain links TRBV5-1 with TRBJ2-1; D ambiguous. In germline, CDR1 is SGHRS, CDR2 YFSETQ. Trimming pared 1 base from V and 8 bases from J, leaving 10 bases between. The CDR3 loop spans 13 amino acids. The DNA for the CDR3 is TGCGCCAGCAGCTTGATGGGCGGCCATGAGCAGTTCTTC. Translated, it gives CASSLMGGHEQFF. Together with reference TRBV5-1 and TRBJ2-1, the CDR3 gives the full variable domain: KAGVTQTPRYLIKTRGQQVTLSCSPISGHRSVSWYQQTPGQGLQFLFEYFSETQRNKGNFPGRFSGRQFSNSRSEMNVSTLELGDSALYLCASSLMGGHEQFFGPGTRLTVL.

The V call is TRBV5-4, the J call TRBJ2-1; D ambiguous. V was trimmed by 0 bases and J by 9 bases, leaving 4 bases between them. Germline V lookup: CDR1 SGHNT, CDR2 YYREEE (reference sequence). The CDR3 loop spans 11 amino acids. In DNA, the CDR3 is TGTGCCAGCAGCTTGGAGGGTGAGCAGTTCTTC. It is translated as CASSLEGEQFF.

The CDR3 sequence is CSARMWTSTDTQYF. As DNA, the CDR3 is TGCAGTGCCCGGATGTGGACTAGCACAGATACGCAGTATTTT. V gene TRBV20-1 combines with J gene TRBJ2-3, with D possibly being TRBD2 (5 bases). The CDR3 has 14 amino acids. The germline V and J ends were trimmed by 6 bases and 0 bases, with 13 bases remaining between them. Germline-derived CDR1 and CDR2 are DFQATT and SNEGSKA (reference sequence).

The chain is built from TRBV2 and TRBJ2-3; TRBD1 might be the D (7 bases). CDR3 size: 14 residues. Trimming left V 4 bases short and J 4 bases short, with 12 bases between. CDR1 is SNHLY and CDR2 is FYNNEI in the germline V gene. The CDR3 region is CASSVEGASDTQYF. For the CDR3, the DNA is TGTGCCAGCAGTGTGGAGGGGGCATCAGATACGCAGTATTTT.

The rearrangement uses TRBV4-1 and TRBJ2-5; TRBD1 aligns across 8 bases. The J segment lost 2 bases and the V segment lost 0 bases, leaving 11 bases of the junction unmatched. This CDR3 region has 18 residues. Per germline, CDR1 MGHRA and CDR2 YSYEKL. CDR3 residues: CASSQDGGTGGIQETQYF. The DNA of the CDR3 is TGCGCCAGCAGCCAAGATGGCGGCACAGGGGGTATACAAGAGACCCAGTACTTC.

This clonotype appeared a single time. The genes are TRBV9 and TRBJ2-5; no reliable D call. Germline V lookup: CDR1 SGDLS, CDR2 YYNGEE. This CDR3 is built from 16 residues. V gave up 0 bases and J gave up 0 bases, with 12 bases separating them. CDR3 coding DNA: TGTGCCAGCAGCGTAGTTGGGGTCTCGTACCAAGAGACCCAGTACTTC. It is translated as CASSVVGVSYQETQYF.

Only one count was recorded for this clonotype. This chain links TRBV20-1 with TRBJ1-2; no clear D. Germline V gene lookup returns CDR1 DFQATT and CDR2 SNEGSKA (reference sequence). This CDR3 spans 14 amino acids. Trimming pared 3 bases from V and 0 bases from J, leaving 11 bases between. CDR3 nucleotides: TGCAGTGCTAGGCCCTTGGCAGCTAACTATGGCTACACCTTC. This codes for CSARPLAANYGYTF.

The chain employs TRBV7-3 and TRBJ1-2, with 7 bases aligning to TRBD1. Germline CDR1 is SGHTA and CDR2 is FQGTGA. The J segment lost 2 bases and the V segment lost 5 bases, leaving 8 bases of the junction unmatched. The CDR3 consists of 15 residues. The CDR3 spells CASSQTGGQNYGYTF. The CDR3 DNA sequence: TGTGCCAGCAGCCAAACCGGGGGACAGAACTATGGCTACACCTTC.

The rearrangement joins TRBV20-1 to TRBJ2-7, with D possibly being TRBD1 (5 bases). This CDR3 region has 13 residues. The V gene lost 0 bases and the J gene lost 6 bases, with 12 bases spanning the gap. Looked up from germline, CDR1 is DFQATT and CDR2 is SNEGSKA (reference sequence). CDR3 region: CSAREGPQGEQYF. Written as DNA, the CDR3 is TGCAGTGCTAGAGAGGGGCCCCAAGGCGAGCAGTACTTC.

The chain's CDR3 is CSANEDSYSNQPQHF. CDR3 nucleotide sequence: TGCAGTGCTAATGAGGACAGCTATAGCAATCAGCCCCAGCATTTT. The chain couples TRBV20-1 to TRBJ1-5, with D perhaps TRBD1 (6 bases). V lost 4 bases, J lost 0 bases, and 13 bases lay in between. The CDR3 has 15 residues. CDR1 and CDR2 from the germline V gene are DFQATT and SNEGSKA (reference sequence).

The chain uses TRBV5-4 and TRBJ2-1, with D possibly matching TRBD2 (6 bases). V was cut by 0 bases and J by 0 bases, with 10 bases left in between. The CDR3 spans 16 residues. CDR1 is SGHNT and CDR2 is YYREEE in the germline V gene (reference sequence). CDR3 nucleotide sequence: TGTGCCAGCAGCTTGGGGCGGGATTACTCCTACAATGAGCAGTTCTTC. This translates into CASSLGRDYSYNEQFF.

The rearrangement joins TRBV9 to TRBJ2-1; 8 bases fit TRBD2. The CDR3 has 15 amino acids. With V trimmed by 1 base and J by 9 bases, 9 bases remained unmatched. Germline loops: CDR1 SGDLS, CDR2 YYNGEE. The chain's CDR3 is CASSVSGSFQGEQFF. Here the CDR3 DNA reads TGTGCCAGCAGCGTAAGCGGGAGCTTCCAGGGTGAGCAGTTCTTC. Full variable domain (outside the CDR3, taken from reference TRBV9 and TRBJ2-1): DSGVTQTPKHLITATGQRVTLRCSPRSGDLSVYWYQQSLDQGLQFLIQYYNGEERAKGNILERFSAQQFPDLHSELNLSSLELGDSALYFCASSVSGSFQGEQFFGPGTRLTVL.

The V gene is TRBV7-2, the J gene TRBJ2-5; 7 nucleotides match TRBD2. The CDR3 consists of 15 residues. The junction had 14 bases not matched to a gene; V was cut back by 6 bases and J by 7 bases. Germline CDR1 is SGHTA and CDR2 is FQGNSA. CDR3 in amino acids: CASRAMRGTGGTQYF. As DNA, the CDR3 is TGTGCCAGCAGGGCGATGCGGGGGACCGGAGGGACCCAGTACTTC.